This T cell receptor (beta chain) was recovered during a study of CD8 T cells in Susac syndrome. Random-hexamer reverse transcription was applied to roughly 0.5 to 1 ug RNA. An immunoSEQ multiplex PCR generated amplified TCR beta CDR3 products spanning 54 Vbeta and 13 Jbeta. MiXCR, applied by TCRdb to the immunoSEQ multiplex PCR reads, yields one record per CDR3 protein. The sample contains approximately 150,000 distinct CDR3 sequences, approximately 95% of which appear only once. V was clipped by 7 bases and J by 1 base, with 17 bases between them. This CDR3 comprises 15 residues. CDR1 and CDR2 (germline): SGHAT, FQNNGV. TCR beta was sequenced from blood CD8+ and CD4+ T cells. Negative isolation yielded CD4+ and CD8+ T cells, and FACS enriched TEMRA cells.

This receptor was obtained from a human donor in good health. The sample taken for sequencing was CD4+ T cells from PBMCs. The chain combines TRBV11-2 with TRBJ2-7; D possibly corresponds to TRBD2 (6 bases). The DNA for the CDR3 is TGTGCCAGCACCGTTAGCGGCGTGTTATCCTACGAGCAGTACTTC. Translation: CASTVSGVLSYEQYF. Combining the CDR3 with reference TRBV11-2 and TRBJ2-7 gives the whole variable domain EAGVAQSPRYKIIEKRQSVAFWCNPISGHATLYWYQQILGQGPKLLIQFQNNGVVDDSQLPKDRFSAERLKGVDSTLKIQPAKLEDSAVYLCASTVSGVLSYEQYFGPGTRLTVT.